This T cell receptor beta chain appears in the sequencing data of a study of shared clonotypes between healthy human individuals. Study information: There were three CD4 naive, three CD4 memory, two CD8 naive and one CD8 memory plates per donor. General observations from the study: Measured sharing among donors was expected to vary with sequencing depth. Some clonotypes were shared by all four sorted-subset donors, while others were not shared. The non-shared ones had lower generation probabilities than the shared ones.

Sequencing was performed with immunoSEQ multiplex PCR; in TCRdb, only in-frame clones are kept and a portion is missing. The sample includes fewer than 1.6 million clones, approximately 98.5% of them seen just once. Germline CDR1 reads SEHNR; CDR2 reads FQNEAQ (reference sequence). CDR3 length: 15 residues. Trimming shortened V by 4 bases and J by 5 bases, and 18 bases separated the two germline ends. Donors, without exception, were Caucasian adults residing in Nashville, Tennessee. A remark on this clone: The antigen is not known.

The sequence derives from a man between 25 and 39 years old in good health. The rearrangement uses TRBV7-9 and TRBJ2-7; TRBD2 might be the D (5 bases). Sequences were obtained from naive CD4+ T cells sorted from blood. Documented subset: CD45RA+ positively selected. The DNA for the CDR3 is TGTGCCAGCAGCTCCTCTGGACTCTCCCTTAACGAGCAGTACTTC. It is translated as CASSSSGLSLNEQYF.